A single sample is the source of the 14 T cell receptor beta chains below, sequenced in a study of T cell clonality in common variable immunodeficiency (dated by TCRdb to between 2014 and 2016). Summary of the overall study and its limitations: Fewer deletions and N-nucleotide insertions were reportedly observed in CVID TCRbeta sequences, and highly modified clones with 13 or more V deletions were reportedly absent from CVID TCRbeta sequences.

These TCRs' antigens remain unknown. The receptor library was made with the immunoSEQ multiplex PCR assay. The clones in this table, taken by TCRdb from immuneACCESS, are in-frame only. Not every clone is retained; where verified, under half of the shortfall comes from an unresolved V gene, and the cause of the rest is unknown. The table gives nearly 20,000 clones for this sample, with none occurring only once. More than 2% of the sample rests with the top ten. Sequenced sample: peripheral blood mononuclear cells. The receptors here all came from a human donor with common variable immunodeficiency.

This clone was observed many times. With the read ending 3 residues before the CDR3 end, the germline J gene is used to fill in that end. The J gene is TRBJ1-2, the V gene TRBV5-4; tentatively, D is TRBD1 (6 bases). The CDR3 totals 14 residues. V lost 2 bases to trimming and J lost 4 bases, with 12 bases between them. Germline V gene lookup returns CDR1 SGHNT and CDR2 YYREEE (reference sequence). CDR3 bases read: TGTGCCAGCAGCTTTGGACAGAACATCTATGGC. Amino acid sequence: CASSFGQNIYG. The CDR3 reads in full as CASSFGQNIYGYTF.

There are many counts of this clone. The CDR3 goes on 3 residues after the read ends, and that part is filled in from the germline J gene. The rearrangement links TRBV12-3 or TRBV12-4 to TRBJ2-3; 9 bases map to TRBD2. CDR3 length: 17 residues. V dropped 6 bases and J dropped 1; count of bases not matched to a gene: 11. CDR3 DNA, as far as it was read: TGTGCCAGCAGCACGGTAGCGGGAGCGGGGGGCACAGATACG. Protein sequence: CASSTVAGAGGTDT. The whole CDR3 reads CASSTVAGAGGTDTQYF.

In its sample, this clone was seen many times. The DNA ends 3 residues before the CDR3 does, and the rest of the CDR3 is filled in from the germline J gene. The chain uses TRBV19 and TRBJ1-6; 11 bases align to TRBD1. The CDR3 contains 15 residues. Trimming took 6 bases from V and 9 from J; bases not matched to a gene: 7. Germline CDR1 and CDR2: LNHDA and SQIVND (reference sequence). The covered CDR3 bases are TGTGCCAGTAGCAGCGGGACAGGGGGAAGTTCACCC. Its translation is CASSSGTGGSSP. Given in full, the CDR3 is CASSSGTGGSSPLHF.

This clone has ten or more counts. Coverage ceases 3 residues before the CDR3 finishes, and the germline J gene fills in the end. The chain is built from TRBV19 and TRBJ1-5; perhaps TRBD1 as D (6 bases). Trimming removed 5 bases at V and 5 bases at J, with 16 bases between. The CDR3 loop spans 15 amino acids. CDR1 is LNHDA, CDR2 SQIVND, per germline (reference sequence). Incomplete CDR3 DNA: TGTGCCAGTAGTGTCCGGGACACCCAATATCAGCCC. It is translated as CASSVRDTQYQP. The complete CDR3 reads CASSVRDTQYQPQHF.

This clone was found many times. From the germline J gene comes the end of the CDR3, since the read stops 3 residues before it. The chain recombines TRBV6-1 with TRBJ1-6; 7 bases are shared with TRBD1. Trimming cost V 4 bases and J 6 bases; bases outside gene matches: 9. CDR3 length: 16 residues. Germline CDR1 reads MNHNS; CDR2 reads SASEGT. This CDR3 reads CASSATKGGGNSPLHF. The sequenced CDR3 bases are TGTGCCAGCAGTGCCACGAAAGGGGGCGGTAATTCACCC.

A remark on this clone: With the read ending 3 residues before the CDR3 end, the germline J gene is used to fill in that end. The gene calls are TRBV11-2 and TRBJ2-1, with 12 bases aligning to TRBD1. The V and J ends lost 4 bases and 9 bases, in that order; junction bases with no gene match: 7. CDR1 and CDR2 (germline): SGHAT, FQNNGV. The CDR3 contains 15 residues. The CDR3 region is CASSSGGTGGVEQFF. Partial CDR3 DNA: TGTGCCAGCAGCTCCGGCGGGACAGGGGGCGTTGAG.

By share, this clone ranks as medium-sized. Read coverage stops 3 residues before the CDR3 terminus; the germline J gene supplies the remainder. The chain couples TRBV29-1 to TRBJ2-5, with 10 bases identical to TRBD2. The germline V gene encodes CDR1 SQVTM and CDR2 ANQGSEA. The trim removed 3 bases at V and 1 base at J, leaving 8 bases unmatched. CDR3 size: 16 residues. The part of the CDR3 DNA that was read is TGCAGCGTTGATTGGCTAGCGGGAGCCGCCCAAGAGACC. Translated, it gives CSVDWLAGAAQET. The whole CDR3 region reads CSVDWLAGAAQETQYF.

Concerning this clone itself: The sequenced fragment ends 3 residues before the CDR3 boundary, so the rest is inferred from the germline J gene. The V call is TRBV6-1, the J call TRBJ1-5; 11 bases align to TRBD1. This CDR3 contains 16 residues. V lost 1 base, J lost 7 bases, and 6 bases stayed unmatched. Germline V gene sequence: CDR1 MNHNS, CDR2 SASEGT. The part of the CDR3 DNA that was read is TGTGCCAGCAGTGAAGGGACAGGGGGCGGCGGCCAGCCC. Translated, it gives CASSEGTGGGGQP. The complete CDR3 protein is CASSEGTGGGGQPQHF.

The sample holds many counts of this clone. The read gets to within 3 residues of the CDR3 end, and the germline J gene fills in the rest. The chain links TRBV4-1 to TRBJ2-3; 9 bases map to TRBD1. The CDR3 is made up of 16 amino acids. Germline V gene data show CDR1 as MGHRA and CDR2 as YSYEKL. The V segment lost 5 bases and the J segment 2 bases; nucleotides outside the gene matches: 8. The CDR3 DNA, read in part, is TGCGCCAGCAGCAAGGACCGGGACAGGGACACAGATACG. It yields the protein CASSKDRDRDTDT. The whole CDR3 is CASSKDRDRDTDTQYF.

Concerning this clone: The read halts 3 residues ahead of the CDR3 end, with the missing end drawn from the germline J gene. This chain connects TRBV20-1 to TRBJ2-7; D possibly corresponds to TRBD2 (6 bases). Germline V gives CDR1 DFQATT, CDR2 SNEGSKA (reference sequence). V was cut by 3 bases and J by 3 bases, with 18 bases left in between. This CDR3 region has 15 residues. The CDR3 here is CSASGGGQYLYEQYF. The DNA read from the CDR3 is TGCAGTGCTAGCGGGGGAGGCCAATACCTCTACGAG.

This clone was seen repeatedly, ten times or more. The read falls 3 residues short of the CDR3 end, and the missing part is taken from the germline J gene. This chain joins TRBV2 and TRBJ1-1, with 7 bases identical to TRBD1. The CDR3 has 13 residues. Germline V lookup: CDR1 SNHLY, CDR2 FYNNEI. V was clipped by 4 bases and J by 5 bases; unmatched bases: 4. Incomplete CDR3 DNA: TGTGCCAGCAGTGGACAGGGTCTAACTGAA. This codes for CASSGQGLTE. The full CDR3 reads CASSGQGLTEAFF.

Note on this clone: Read sequence stops 3 residues before the CDR3 end, and the germline J gene provides the missing end. V usage is TRBV30 and J usage is TRBJ2-7; 7 nucleotides match TRBD1. The V gene end was trimmed by 0 bases and the J gene end by 1 base; junction bases not matched to a gene: 6. Per the germline V gene, CDR1 is GTSNPN and CDR2 is SVGIG (reference sequence). CDR3 length: 15 residues. The sequenced CDR3 bases are TGTGCCTGGAGTGTACACAGGGGCGATTCCTACGAG. This sequence encodes CAWSVHRGDSYE. The complete CDR3 sequence is CAWSVHRGDSYEQYF.

This clone was seen ten or more times. The DNA ends 3 residues before the CDR3 does, and the rest of the CDR3 is filled in from the germline J gene. The chain carries TRBV5-1 and TRBJ2-6; TRBD1 aligns across 9 bases. Germline loops: CDR1 SGHRS, CDR2 YFSETQ. CDR3 size: 18 residues. V gave up 5 bases and J gave up 2 bases; unmatched junction bases: 11. The sequenced CDR3 bases are TGCGCCAGCAGGACCGGACAGGGGCGATTGACTGGGGCCAACGTC. This codes for CASRTGQGRLTGANV. The full CDR3 protein reads CASRTGQGRLTGANVLTF.

This clone was recorded many times. Other DNA sequences in this specimen translate into the identical CDR3. CDR3 bases read: TGTGCCAGTTCGGCCGGCGGCTACGAG. Amino acid sequence: CASSAGGYE. The whole CDR3 protein is CASSAGGYEQYF. The chain is built from TRBV19 and TRBJ2-7; D is ambiguous. The sequence runs out 3 residues before the end of the CDR3; the remainder is reconstructed from the germline J gene. The CDR3 covers 12 residues. Germline CDR1 is LNHDA and CDR2 is SQIVND (reference sequence). Trimming left V 8 bases short and J 3 bases short, with 11 bases between.